These T cell receptor beta chains were read from a single sample in a study of T cell responses to AZD1222 COVID-19 vaccine. Repertoires were generated with immunoSEQ multiplex PCR, while TCRdb's copy carries only in-frame clones and drops some. The table shows some 86,000 clones, with 92% occurring only once. Sequencing used peripheral blood, obtained on day 0 of AZD1222 vaccination. These receptors all stem from an adult in good health. The conserved cysteine and the conserved F or W are not part of the CDR3 here.

V gene	J gene	CDR3 protein
TRBV19	TRBJ2-2	ASSMGHGTFGELF
TRBV4-3	TRBJ2-5	ASSQDQGVRGETQY
TRBV19	TRBJ2-1	ASSIAGGPFEQF
TRBV28	TRBJ2-7	ASSLYRGLGYEQY
TRBV27	TRBJ1-6	ASRIGGSYNSPLH
TRBV28	TRBJ2-1	ASSEYSGRGGTRF
TRBV18	TRBJ2-1	ASSPPGRPFYNEQF
TRBV6-5	TRBJ2-5	ASSYMWDGETQY
TRBV28	TRBJ2-3	ASSTRARPGTDTQY
TRBV6-5	TRBJ2-2	ASSYWANTGELF
TRBV6-1	TRBJ2-4	ASSEWGSGVPPNIQY
TRBV7-9	TRBJ1-2	ASSLDRVSGYT
TRBV6-5	TRBJ1-1	ASSYSRWGNTEAF
TRBV7-9	TRBJ1-4	ASTMGQSNEKLF
TRBV29-1	TRBJ2-1	SVDWASYNEQF
TRBV5-4	TRBJ2-7	ASSPDGGQGSYEQY
TRBV4-3	TRBJ1-5	ASSQDGPGFNQPQH
TRBV18	TRBJ2-7	ASSQSYEQY
TRBV7-2	TRBJ1-4	ASSYGTGVDEKLF
TRBV9	TRBJ2-1	ASSVGTSSYNEQF
TRBV5-1	TRBJ1-1	ASSLGGGLNTEAF
TRBV9	TRBJ2-2	ASKQGTNTGELF
TRBV18	TRBJ1-1	ASSPQSGDTEAF
TRBV9	TRBJ2-7	ASSVSGQGFEQY
TRBV27	TRBJ2-1	ASSLKSGPYNEQF
TRBV27	TRBJ1-5	ASSLFRNQPQH
TRBV21-1	TRBJ1-5	ASSKAPVRPGRGQPQH
TRBV3-1/TRBV3-2	TRBJ2-7	ASSQGQQFYEQY
TRBV10-1	TRBJ2-5	ASSLGTRCSMAPSIQETQY
TRBV5-1	TRBJ2-1	ASSLVTSGRARGNEQF
TRBV11-2	TRBJ1-1	ASSLVGGNTEAF
TRBV6-5	TRBJ1-2	ASSPLMGYGYT
TRBV24-1	TRBJ2-2	ATSDFGQTNTGELF
TRBV6-5	TRBJ1-2	ASRPTYSQGQGYT
TRBV9	TRBJ2-2	ASTSFGLAGFTGELF